The sequence of this T cell receptor (beta chain) was determined in a study of regulatory T cells in long-lasting Graves disease. Study context: Over-5-year antithyroid drug use with positive TSH receptor antibodies defined persistent Graves' disease in the study.

Whole-study findings and limits: Patients whose Graves' disease persisted exhibited lower TCR diversity than those newly diagnosed. Having only a small sample size may have limited accuracy. Peripheral blood alone, not thyroid tissue, underwent study.

This clonotype was recorded only once. Its antigen is undetermined. Germline values: CDR1 SGHDT, CDR2 YYEEEE. V was trimmed by 0 bases and J by 3 bases, leaving 12 bases between them. The CDR3 is made up of 16 amino acids. To make TCR beta libraries, researchers used iRepertoire HTBI primers and Arm-PCR of CDR3 regions. TCRdb reanalysed the multiplex PCR reads using MiXCR and keeps one entry per CDR3 protein. The sample records 650,000 to 700,000 distinct CDR3 sequences, approximately 31% being singletons. Time point here: persistent/refractory GD, antithyroid drugs over 5 years with positive TRAb. With RNA extracted from PBMCs as input, the TCR library was made.

The sample consisted of peripheral blood mononuclear cells (PBMCs), taken when the disease was refractory, from a patient treated with antithyroid drugs. The sequence derives from a female donor with Graves disease. The chain couples TRBV5-6 to TRBJ2-2, with TRBD1 as a possible D gene (6 bases). The CDR3 loop reads CASSLVRDTYTGELFF. The CDR3, as DNA: TGTGCCAGCAGCTTGGTTCGGGACACCTACACCGGGGAGCTGTTTTTT.